The 13 T cell receptor beta chains given below trace back to one sample, sequenced in a study of CD8+ T cells in alopecia areata. After pooling, cutaneous lymph node cells were sorted with CD4, CD8alpha, NKG2D, NKG2ACE and other markers. Extraction and reverse transcription of RNA yielded cDNA as the sequencing template. Sequenced by immunoSEQ multiplex PCR; TCRdb stores in-frame clones only, minus some. Sampling found around 290,000 clones, none seen once. Sequencing was performed on CD4+ T cells sorted from a lymph node. The receptor source for this set is a C3H/HeJ mouse with alopecia areata. MHC haplotype of the mouse line: H2-k.

Note on this clone: Gene names and germline match the mouse. Sequencing ends 3 residues short of the CDR3 end; the germline J gene provides the rest. The genes are TRBV19 and TRBJ1-6, with TRBD1 matching 12 bases. TRBJ1-6 is an open reading frame, and its role is uncertain. This CDR3 has 14 amino acids. V dropped 9 bases and J dropped 7; count of bases not matched to a gene: 5. CDR1 and CDR2 from the germline V gene are FNHDT and SITEND (reference sequence). Incomplete CDR3 DNA: TGTGCCACCCGGGACAGGGGGCGGAATTCGCCC. Translated, it gives CATRDRGRNSP. Given in full, the CDR3 is CATRDRGRNSPLYF.

With regard to this clone: Mouse gene names and germline throughout. The read halts 3 residues ahead of the CDR3 end, with the missing end drawn from the germline J gene. The chain has TRBV13-1 and TRBJ1-6; 7 bases line up with TRBD1. TRBJ1-6 is recorded as an ORF, its role being uncertain. The V gene's germline CDR1 is NSHNY and CDR2 SYGAGN. The CDR3 totals 17 residues. V shed 0 bases and J 0 bases; nucleotides not matched to a gene: 3. The CDR3 sequence is CASSDAGTDSYNSPLYF. CDR3 DNA (partial): TGTGCCAGCAGTGATGCTGGGACAGATTCCTATAATTCGCCC.

Comment on this clone: Mouse germline and gene names are used. The DNA ends 4 residues before the CDR3 does, and the rest of the CDR3 is filled in from the germline J gene. J is TRBJ2-2 and V is TRBV13-3, with 8 bases matching TRBD1. Looked up from germline, CDR1 is NNHDY and CDR2 is SYVADS. With V trimmed by 4 bases and J by 1 base, 6 bases remained unmatched. This CDR3 has 16 residues. The CDR3 sequence: CASSPPGTGNTGQLYF. Incomplete CDR3 DNA: TGTGCCAGCAGTCCTCCCGGGACAGGAAACACCGGG.

Note on this clone: Gene and germline names: mouse. The CDR3 extends 4 residues past the end of the read, so its final part is completed from the germline J gene. The rearrangement uses TRBV19 and TRBJ2-7; no definite D call. This CDR3 has 11 residues. Looked up from germline, CDR1 is FNHDT and CDR2 is SITEND (reference sequence). CDR3 in amino acids: CASRQIYEQYF. The covered CDR3 bases are TGTGCCAGCAGACAGATTTAT.

In the case of this clone: Gene labels here are mouse ones. From the germline J gene comes the end of the CDR3, since the read stops 4 residues before it. The V and J genes are TRBV1 and TRBJ2-3; 10 bases line up with TRBD2. The CDR3 contains 16 residues. Germline values: CDR1 NSQYPW, CDR2 LRSPGD (reference sequence). Trimming cost V 2 bases and J 1 base; bases outside gene matches: 3. CDR3 region: CTCSASGLGGAETLYF. CDR3 DNA (partial): TGCACCTGCAGTGCATCAGGACTGGGGGGTGCAGAA.

With regard to this clone: Gene names are the mouse ones. The read falls 3 residues short of the CDR3 end, and the missing part is taken from the germline J gene. V and J are TRBV1 and TRBJ1-6; TRBD1 agrees at 9 bases. TRBJ1-6 is given ORF status, its function remaining uncertain. The CDR3 consists of 13 residues. V shed 6 bases and J 6 bases; nucleotides not matched to a gene: 0. CDR1 is NSQYPW, CDR2 LRSPGD, per germline (reference sequence). Incomplete CDR3 DNA: TGCACCTGCAGACAGGGGGCTAATTCGCCC. Encoded protein: CTCRQGANSP. The whole CDR3 sequence is CTCRQGANSPLYF.

This clone has at least ten counts. Mouse names are used for the genes. The DNA ends 3 residues before the CDR3 does, and the rest of the CDR3 is filled in from the germline J gene. The chain uses TRBV5 and TRBJ1-6; a possible D gene is TRBD1 (6 bases). TRBJ1-6 is annotated as an ORF whose role is uncertain. Trimming took off 3 bases at V and 6 bases at J, with 9 bases between the two ends. The germline V gene encodes CDR1 LGHNA and CDR2 YNLKQL (reference sequence). This CDR3 is 14 amino acids long. The CDR3 sequence is CASSQSRGNSPLYF. Partial CDR3 DNA: TGTGCCAGCAGCCAGAGCAGGGGTAATTCGCCC.

There are a few counts of this clone. The gene symbols are mouse symbols. The read is 4 residues too short to cover the CDR3 end, so that end is filled in from the germline J gene. J is TRBJ1-2 and V is TRBV19, with 9 nucleotides matching TRBD1. CDR1 and CDR2 from the germline V gene are FNHDT and SITEND (reference sequence). Trimming at V came to 4 bases and at J to 3 bases, leaving 7 bases not matched to a gene. The CDR3 runs to 15 residues. The CDR3 bases that were read are TGTGCCAGCAGTCCACAGGGGGCGCTTGACTCC. Translating gives CASSPQGALDS. The full CDR3 sequence reads CASSPQGALDSDYTF. The variable domain in full, with the rest retrieved from reference TRBV19 and TRBJ1-2, is GGIITQTPKFLIGQEGQKLTLKCQQNFNHDTMYWYRQDSGKGLRLIYYSITENDLQKGDLSEGYDASREKKSSFSLTVTSAQKNEMAVFLCASSPQGALDSDYTFGSGTRLLVI.

As regards this clone: The germline and genes are mouse ones. Read coverage stops 4 residues before the CDR3 terminus; the germline J gene supplies the remainder. The chain links TRBV2 to TRBJ2-5, with TRBD2 matching 10 bases. CDR3 size: 15 residues. From germline, CDR1 is LGHNA and CDR2 YSYQKL. CDR3 amino acids: CASSQEGTGADTQYF. Incomplete CDR3 DNA: TGTGCCAGCAGCCAAGAAGGGACTGGGGCAGAC. The complete variable domain, with remaining parts taken from reference TRBV2 and TRBJ2-5, reads DPKIIQKPKYLVAVTGSEKILICEQYLGHNAMYWYRQSAKKPLEFMFSYSYQKLMDNQTASSRFQPQSSKKNHLDLQITALKPDDSATYFCASSQEGTGADTQYFGPGTRLLVL.

This clone has just a few counts. Gene and germline names: mouse. The read is 4 residues too short to cover the CDR3 end, so that end is filled in from the germline J gene. The chain joins TRBV5 to TRBJ1-1; D gene ambiguous. Germline CDR1 reads LGHNA; CDR2 reads YNLKQL (reference sequence). V lost 0 bases, J lost 3 bases, and 5 bases lay in between. The CDR3 length is 13 residues. CDR3 bases read: TGTGCCAGCAGCCAAGACAGGTACACA. Residues: CASSQDRYT. The whole CDR3 region reads CASSQDRYTEVFF.

Only a few counts were recorded for this clone. Gene names are mouse gene names. From the germline J gene comes the end of the CDR3, since the read stops 3 residues before it. The gene calls are TRBV1 and TRBJ1-6, with D hard to call. TRBJ1-6 is an ORF, and what it does is uncertain. Trimming removed 0 bases at V and 6 bases at J, with 6 bases between. Germline CDR1 and CDR2: NSQYPW and LRSPGD (reference sequence). CDR3 length: 14 residues. The CDR3 bases that were read are TGCACCTGCAGTGCAGACAGATTTAATTCGCCC. Amino acids: CTCSADRFNSP. From start to end, the CDR3 is CTCSADRFNSPLYF.

Comment on this clone: These gene names are mouse names. The read halts 4 residues ahead of the CDR3 end, with the missing end drawn from the germline J gene. The chain joins TRBV13-2 to TRBJ2-3; the match to TRBD2 covers 8 bases. CDR1 is NNHNN, CDR2 SYGAGS, per germline (reference sequence). Trimming at V came to 0 bases and at J to 3 bases, leaving 6 bases not matched to a gene. The CDR3 totals 16 residues. CDR3: CASGDVGGGRAETLYF. CDR3 DNA, as far as it was read: TGTGCCAGCGGTGATGTAGGGGGGGGGCGAGCAGAA.

This clone was picked up a small number of times. Mouse names are used for the genes. The read ends 4 residues shy of where the CDR3 ends; the end is completed using the germline J gene. The chain couples TRBV1 to TRBJ2-2; the match to TRBD1 covers 7 bases. CDR1 and CDR2 from the germline V gene are NSQYPW and LRSPGD (reference sequence). CDR3 size: 16 residues. V lost 3 bases, J lost 2 bases, and 6 bases stayed unmatched. The CDR3 is CTCSAYRGGNTGQLYF. The CDR3 DNA, read in part, is TGCACCTGCAGTGCTTACAGGGGAGGGAACACCGGG.